This T cell receptor beta chain was identified in a study of cytomegalovirus exposure and HLA in healthy donors (dated by TCRdb to about 2017). In the study overall: In an earlier analysis of 587 of the donors, around 290 Gb of sequence data and approximately 100 million unique TCR beta sequences from 180 million or so T cells were reported. An early release that covered around 590 HLA-typed donors contained around 300 gigabases of sequencing data and about 84 million unique TCR sequences. Among the approximately 400 genotyped donors, under 90% belonged to the genetic ancestry cluster associated with self-reported Caucasian donors. The study was designed to test whether signatures of past pathogen exposure could be identified by cataloging public T cell receptors. The study profiled the T cell repertoires of under 850 subjects by immunosequencing and related them to cytomegalovirus serostatus. Along with the approximately 700-subject first cohort, a separate validation cohort of over a hundred different subjects was used. High-throughput TCR immunosequencing, statistical association of individual TCRs with disease status, and machine learning were combined to predict cytomegalovirus infection status. In a later analysis, previously published TCR beta repertoires from 666 donors were re-analyzed and high-resolution HLA genotyping was added so that TCR occurrence patterns could be studied. In the later analysis, no new phenotypic data were used to find candidate immune exposures; instead, reliance was placed on TCR beta sequences and their occurrence across donors. An earlier analysis of several hundred of the donors applied high-throughput TCR beta sequencing to assess whether each TCR beta V gene segment acted as functional or pseudogenic. Donor age, sex, ethnicity and CMV serostatus were compiled together with the repertoire data. A later genetic analysis took genome-wide SNP genotypes for about 55% of the 666 donors and used that subset as a discovery cohort. Every discovery cohort repertoire had been produced on one sequencing platform. Class I and class II HLA loci were covered by the typing at four-digit resolution. Typing coverage varied by locus: about 629-630 donors for A, B, C, DRB1 and DQB1; approximately 560 for DQA1; over 600 for DPA1; approximately 470 for DPB1. Roughly five DR-DQ haplotypes were handled as single units for association and clustering, since linkage in the cohort was strong. Across around 400 genotyped donors of the cohort, an average of approximately 240,000 unique TCR beta nucleotide sequences per donor were sequenced, and about a sixth of those sequences were non-productive. Results and caveats for the whole study, not just this receptor: Assigning TCR associations to individual alleles was difficult when HLA alleles, especially DR and DQ, strongly co-occurred. In an earlier analysis of some 550 of the donors, most TCR beta V segments were observed in productive rearrangements about 87% or about 30% of the time, broadly matching IMGT annotations. A further reported finding was that TCR beta sequences accurately predicted the HLA-A and HLA-B alleles for most subjects in the first cohort. The authors suggested that the approach could potentially be extended to other disease states and immunological phenotypes. In a later analysis, HLA-associated TCR beta chains showed more clonal expansion and lower generation probabilities than non-associated chains that were equally common. In both the original and validation cohorts, the classifier was reported to diagnose cytomegalovirus status with high specificity and sensitivity. In a later analysis, most CMV-associated TCR beta chains were found to appear HLA-restricted, with HLA associations seemingly driven largely by CMV exposure. Three of the identified cytomegalovirus-associated TCR beta chains were confirmed in vitro to be specific for cytomegalovirus antigens. Some IMGT-functional V segments, including TRBV6-2 and TRBV6-3, could not be distinguished by the 87-base-pair reads and were therefore excluded. A later analysis associated 17,000 or so TCR beta sequences with specific HLA alleles at a false discovery rate of 0.05. Most TCR sequences were seen in very few donors, while some public TCRs were found in many individuals. CMV serostatus was the only immune exposure information available for the cohort. This cohort had only TCR beta chains sequenced, and the lack of alpha or paired-chain data limited which features could be detected. Presence/absence analyses assumed roughly uniform sequencing depth across donors, an assumption that may not hold. According to a later genetic analysis, donors in an Asian-associated ancestry cluster had fewer N-insertions in productive TCRs than the approximately 670-donor mean. Because counts were too low, more than 15 rarely observed V segments, including chromosome 9 orphons, were excluded from the earlier analysis of 500 to 700 of the donors. A cluster of highly shared sequence variants was judged likely to be a technical artifact of the sequencing pipeline. A later analysis reported that several top co-occurrence clusters appeared linked to parvovirus B19, influenza, CMV and Epstein-Barr virus. According to a later analysis, TCR association rates differed among HLA loci, with DRB1 alleles showing the most associated TCRs and HLA-C alleles showing the fewest. A total of 150 to 200 TCR beta chains were listed by the study as associated with cytomegalovirus. An association between a missense DCLRE1C variant and V-gene and J-gene trimming of TCR beta chains was found in a later genetic analysis and replicated in an independent cohort. Correlated functional status among segregating V segments might be attributable to linkage disequilibrium, but an unknown experimental factor could not be ruled out. Because some donors lacked HLA typing at each locus, the association tests relied only on the typed subset.

The cohort consisted of approximately 670 healthy bone marrow donors. At the time of sampling, all cohort members were nominally healthy, though unrecorded immune exposures were likely present. The donor tested CMV seropositive and was one of the 289 seropositive cohort members. Each donor provided a peripheral blood sample, and peripheral blood mononuclear cells were used for TCR beta sequencing. The Qiagen DNeasy Blood Extraction Kit was used to extract genomic DNA from the blood cell samples. Comment on this clone: The specificity of this receptor is unknown. No per-base quality is available; no much larger clone lies one base away.

The CDR3, from cysteine to phenylalanine, totals 13 residues. Of the read, only the CDR3 DNA is kept; its 39 bases are in frame from base 1. Trimming removed 1 base from V and 5 bases from J, leaving 10 bases between the germline ends. Via the germline V gene, CDR1 is SGHDT and CDR2 YYEEEE. The library was obtained by the immunoSEQ multiplex PCR assay. For the multiplex PCR, a mixture combining 60 forward primers for TCR Vbeta segments and 13 reverse primers for TCR Jbeta segments was used. A multiplex PCR assay on genomic DNA amplified the CDR3 region of rearranged TCR beta genes. The amplified TCR beta libraries were sequenced on the Illumina HiSeq System as 87-base-pair reads. On the study's bioinformatics: Across the 640 or so repertoires, a later analysis counted some 80 million unique TCR beta chains, about 10 million of which were shared by at least two donors. Raw reads were error-corrected and collapsed into unique sequences with a nearest-neighbor algorithm that merged closely related sequences to remove PCR and sequencing errors. Alignment of CDR3 sequences to IMGT reference sequences was used to assign V, D and J gene segments. For a sequence to be retained, a match of at least six nucleotides to both a V gene segment and a J gene segment was required. A rearrangement was called productive if the CDR3 had no stop codons and remained in frame with V and J, and every other rearrangement was called non-productive. Following IMGT convention, CDR3 was defined as the stretch from the second conserved V-encoded cysteine up to the conserved J-encoded phenylalanine. Sequences without an unambiguous match to a single V gene segment were excluded from the earlier analysis of approximately 560 of the donors. An earlier analysis of almost 600 of the donors classified V segments as functional when productive rearrangements were above 56.7% and as segregating when the standard deviation between donors was above 5%. A statistical classification framework was built for diagnosing cytomegalovirus status from the catalog of TCR beta chain sequences. V and J gene assignment, in a later analysis, came from comparing TCR nucleotide sequences with IMGT/GENE-DB human TR gene sequences. Using the TCRdist pipeline, a later analysis assigned CDR3 sequences along with most-parsimonious VDJ recombination scenarios. In a later analysis, every TCR beta chain was defined by the combination of its CDR3 amino acid sequence and its V-gene family, and reads without a unique V-gene family were dropped. As a way to deal with suspected cross-contamination and a sequencing artifact, a later analysis dropped nearly 600 nucleotide sequences that were highly shared and had low generation probability. In a later analysis, a clonal expansion index was calculated for each public chain from normalized within-repertoire ranks of inferred template counts. In a later analysis, generation probabilities were computed using a VDJ recombination model fitted to out-of-frame rearrangements, and the results were checked against IGoR. In a later analysis, hypergeometric tests were used to score TCR-TCR, TCR-HLA and TCR-CMV co-occurrence, with a repertoire-size bias correction applied to TCR pairs. To estimate false discovery rates, a later analysis permuted the HLA or CMV assignments 20 times. A later analysis grouped co-occurring TCRs with DBSCAN, adding TCRdist sequence similarity when clustering within HLA-allele-positive subsets. Co-occurrence clustering excluded repertoires with fewer than 30,000 or more than 120,000 public chains, plus five with anomalous nucleotide sharing. Entries here come from immuneACCESS through TCRdb and include only in-frame sequences with V and J called. Some clones fail to appear in such tables; in the studies checked, an unresolved V gene covers under half of the shortfall, and the cause of the remainder is unknown. The D gene and trimming were derived from the DNA, and the V and J assignments and clone size from that table. This sample comprises about 200,000 clones, about four fifths of them detected only once. The top ten constitute roughly 1.5% of the sample.

The sequenced sample consisted of PBMCs. The clonotype comes from a girl aged 10-17 years in good health and CMV-seropositive. The chain was built from TRBV5-6 and TRBJ2-7; there is no confident call for the D gene. The CDR3 corresponds to CASSLYAVDEQYF. At the DNA level, the sequence is TGTGCCAGCAGCTTGTATGCGGTAGACGAGCAGTACTTC.